This T cell receptor (beta chain) was obtained from a study of blood T cells in healthy people across ages. Whole-study findings and limits: The recorded TCR beta diversity per million T cells decreased in a roughly linear manner with age.

The use of a sample-barcoded 5' primer and a J-beta primer mix characterized a second PCR of about 6 to 12 cycles. A tag from a template-switch adaptor with 12 random nucleotides marked each cDNA molecule. Via MiXCR, TCRdb re-called the 5' RACE reads, giving one row per CDR3 protein. The data contain around 970,000 distinct CDR3 sequences, roughly 51% of them seen just once; the ten biggest clones take up about a fifth. The CDR3 contains 14 residues. Germline trimming cut 3 bases from V and 4 bases from J; bases unmatched to any gene: 5. Germline CDR1 reads LGHDT; CDR2 reads YNNKEL (reference sequence). Healthy Caucasian individuals from Russia aged roughly 6 to 100 were enrolled as donors. The table lists this clonotype with a few counts. Its target is unknown.

V and J are TRBV3-1 and TRBJ2-7, with TRBD2 matching 8 bases. The origin of this receptor is a woman aged 60-70 years in good health. Sequenced sample: blood. The CDR3 nucleotides read TGTGCCAGCAGCCACCGAATAGCGGGGTACGAGCAGTACTTC. Its translation is CASSHRIAGYEQYF.